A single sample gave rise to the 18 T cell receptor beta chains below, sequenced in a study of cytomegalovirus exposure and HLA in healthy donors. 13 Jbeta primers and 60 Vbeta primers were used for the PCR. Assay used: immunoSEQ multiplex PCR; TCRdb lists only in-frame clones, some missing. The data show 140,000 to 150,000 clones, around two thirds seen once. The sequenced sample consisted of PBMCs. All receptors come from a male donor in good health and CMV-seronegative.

DNA for the CDR3: TGTGCCAGCAGCATAGCGGGGGGGGCAGATACGCAGTATTTT. Protein sequence: CASSIAGGADTQYF. The chain carries TRBV7-3 and TRBJ2-3; 11 bases line up with TRBD2. This CDR3 spans 14 amino acids. The ends lost 5 bases at V and 4 bases at J; junction bases unmatched: 2. From germline, CDR1 is SGHTA and CDR2 FQGTGA.

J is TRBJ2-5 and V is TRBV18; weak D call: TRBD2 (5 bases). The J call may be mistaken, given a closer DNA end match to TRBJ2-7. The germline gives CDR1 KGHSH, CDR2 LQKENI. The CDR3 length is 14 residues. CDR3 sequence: CASSPRETIDEQYF. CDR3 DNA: TGTGCCAGCTCACCAAGGGAGACAATTGACGAGCAGTACTTC.

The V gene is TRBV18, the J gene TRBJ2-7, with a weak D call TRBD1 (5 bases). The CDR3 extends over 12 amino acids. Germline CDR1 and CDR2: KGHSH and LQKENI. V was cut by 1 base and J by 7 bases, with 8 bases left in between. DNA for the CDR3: TGTGCCAGCTCACCACAGGGGTTGGAGCAGTACTTC. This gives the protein CASSPQGLEQYF.

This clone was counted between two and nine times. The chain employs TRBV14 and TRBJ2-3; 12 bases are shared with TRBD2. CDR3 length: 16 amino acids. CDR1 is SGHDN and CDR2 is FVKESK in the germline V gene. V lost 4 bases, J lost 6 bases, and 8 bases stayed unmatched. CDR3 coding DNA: TGTGCCAGCAGCCGGCCTAGCGGGGGGGCCGCGGATACGCAGTATTTT. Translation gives CASSRPSGGAADTQYF.

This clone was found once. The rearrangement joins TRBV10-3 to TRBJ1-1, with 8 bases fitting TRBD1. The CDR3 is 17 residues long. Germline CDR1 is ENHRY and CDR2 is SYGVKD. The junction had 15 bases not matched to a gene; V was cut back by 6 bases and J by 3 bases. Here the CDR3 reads CAIREQGVSEEDTEAFF. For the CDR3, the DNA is TGTGCCATCAGGGAACAGGGGGTATCGGAGGAGGACACTGAAGCTTTCTTT.

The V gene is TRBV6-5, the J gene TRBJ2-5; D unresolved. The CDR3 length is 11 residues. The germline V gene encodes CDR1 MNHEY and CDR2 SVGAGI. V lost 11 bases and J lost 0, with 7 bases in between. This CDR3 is CAARYQETQYF. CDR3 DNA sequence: TGTGCCGCTAGGTACCAAGAGACCCAGTACTTC.

The CDR3 sequence: CATQPTGSINTIYF. CDR3 in DNA: TGTGCCACCCAACCGACAGGGTCAATAAACACCATATATTTT. This chain uses TRBV2 with TRBJ1-3; 7 positions agree with TRBD1. The CDR3 is 14 residues long. The junction had 12 bases not matched to a gene; V was cut back by 10 bases and J by 6 bases. CDR1 SNHLY and CDR2 FYNNEI come from the germline V gene.

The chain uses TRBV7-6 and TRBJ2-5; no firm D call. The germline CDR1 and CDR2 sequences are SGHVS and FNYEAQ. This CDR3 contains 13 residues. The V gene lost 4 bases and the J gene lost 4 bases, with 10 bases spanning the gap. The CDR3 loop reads CASSSRRRETQYF. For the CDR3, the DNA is TGTGCCAGCAGCTCGAGAAGGAGAGAGACCCAGTACTTC.

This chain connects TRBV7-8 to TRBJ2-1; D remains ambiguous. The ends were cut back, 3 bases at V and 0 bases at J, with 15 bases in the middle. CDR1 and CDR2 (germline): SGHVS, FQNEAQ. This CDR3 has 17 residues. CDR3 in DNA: TGTGCCAGCAGCTTCTCGCAGGCCCATTACTCCTACAATGAGCAGTTCTTC. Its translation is CASSFSQAHYSYNEQFF.

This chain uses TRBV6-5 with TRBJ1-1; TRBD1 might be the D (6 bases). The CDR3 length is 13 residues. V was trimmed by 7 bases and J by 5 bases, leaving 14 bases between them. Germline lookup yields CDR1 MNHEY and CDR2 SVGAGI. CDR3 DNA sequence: TGTGCCAGCACCTTGAGGGGGTTGACTGAAGCTTTCTTT. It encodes CASTLRGLTEAFF.

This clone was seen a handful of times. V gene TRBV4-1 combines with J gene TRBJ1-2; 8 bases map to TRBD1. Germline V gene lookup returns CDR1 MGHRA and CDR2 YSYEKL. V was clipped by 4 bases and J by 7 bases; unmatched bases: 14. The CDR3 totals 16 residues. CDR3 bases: TGCGCCAGCAGCCGGGCCTCCGGGACAGGTGAATTTGGCTACACCTTC. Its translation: CASSRASGTGEFGYTF.

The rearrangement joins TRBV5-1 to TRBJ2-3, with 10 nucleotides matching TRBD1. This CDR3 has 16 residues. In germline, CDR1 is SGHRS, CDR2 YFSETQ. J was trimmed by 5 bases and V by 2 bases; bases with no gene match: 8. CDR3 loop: CASSFDRGRSEDTQYF. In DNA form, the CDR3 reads TGCGCCAGCAGCTTTGACAGGGGGCGCTCCGAAGATACGCAGTATTTT.

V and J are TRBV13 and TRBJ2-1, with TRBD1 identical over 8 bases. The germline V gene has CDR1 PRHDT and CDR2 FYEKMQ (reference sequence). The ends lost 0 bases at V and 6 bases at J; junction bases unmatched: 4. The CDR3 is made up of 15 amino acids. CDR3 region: CASSLGQGDVNEQFF. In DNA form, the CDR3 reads TGTGCCAGCAGCTTAGGACAGGGGGATGTCAATGAGCAGTTCTTC. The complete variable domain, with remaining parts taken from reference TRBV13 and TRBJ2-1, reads AAGVIQSPRHLIKEKRETATLKCYPIPRHDTVYWYQQGPGQDPQFLISFYEKMQSDKGSIPDRFSAQQFSDYHSELNMSSLELGDSALYFCASSLGQGDVNEQFFGPGTRLTVL.

The CDR3 nucleotides are TGTGCCAGCAGCACAACTCACAAGGGGTTCGGAGCTTTCTTT. It translates to CASSTTHKGFGAFF. The rearrangement joins TRBV5-6 to TRBJ1-1; D possibly corresponds to TRBD1 (5 bases). V was pared by 4 bases and J by 10 bases, with 20 bases between. CDR1 and CDR2 (germline): SGHDT, YYEEEE. The CDR3 is 14 residues long. Using reference TRBV5-6 and TRBJ1-1 for the parts outside the CDR3, the full variable domain is DAGVTQSPTHLIKTRGQQVTLRCSPKSGHDTVSWYQQALGQGPQFIFQYYEEEERQRGNFPDRFSGHQFPNYSSELNVNALLLGDSALYLCASSTTHKGFGAFFGQGTRLTVV.

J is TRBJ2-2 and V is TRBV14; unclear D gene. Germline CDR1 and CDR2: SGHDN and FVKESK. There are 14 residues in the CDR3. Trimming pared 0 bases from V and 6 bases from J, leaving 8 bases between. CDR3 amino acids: CASSQDWQSGELFF. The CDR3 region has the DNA TGTGCCAGCAGCCAAGATTGGCAGTCCGGGGAGCTGTTTTTT.

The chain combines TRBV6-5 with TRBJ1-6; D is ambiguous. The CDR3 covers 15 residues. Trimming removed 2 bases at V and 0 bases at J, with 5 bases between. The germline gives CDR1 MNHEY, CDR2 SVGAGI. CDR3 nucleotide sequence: TGTGCCAGCAGTTACGTGAGCTCCTATAATTCACCCCTCCACTTT. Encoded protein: CASSYVSSYNSPLHF.

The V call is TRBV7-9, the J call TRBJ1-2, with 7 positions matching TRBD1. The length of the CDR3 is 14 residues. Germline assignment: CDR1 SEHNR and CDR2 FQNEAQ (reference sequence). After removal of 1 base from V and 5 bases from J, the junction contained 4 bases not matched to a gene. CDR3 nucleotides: TGTGCCAGCAGCTTAGGACAGGGAGGATATGGCTACACCTTC. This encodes CASSLGQGGYGYTF.

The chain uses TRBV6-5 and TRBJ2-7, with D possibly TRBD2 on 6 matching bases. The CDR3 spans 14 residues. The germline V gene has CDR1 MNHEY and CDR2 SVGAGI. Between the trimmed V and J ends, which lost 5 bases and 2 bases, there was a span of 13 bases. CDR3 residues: CASSHAGWPYEQYF. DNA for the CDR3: TGTGCCAGCAGTCATGCGGGGTGGCCCTACGAGCAGTACTTC.